Here is one TCR beta chain with its context. The data derive from a study of blood T cell repertoires in COVID-19. Looking at the study overall: Acute-phase and convalescent COVID-19 samples originated in the United States, Italy and Spain. In each case, the material was cDNA or gDNA derived from T cells, B-cell-depleted T cells, or PBMCs.

The trim removed 4 bases at V and 5 bases at J, leaving 8 bases unmatched. The CDR3 is 15 amino acids. Looked up from germline, CDR1 is MGHRA and CDR2 is YSYEKL. Original methodology: Using reference gene primer amplification, nucleated cell counts were estimated. TCRdb's table, derived via immunoSEQ multiplex PCR, lists solely in-frame clones and lacks some. The V and J calls and the clone size are those of that table, but D and trimming were determined from the DNA. The sample lists around 86,000 clones; approximately 85% were seen once. The sequenced material came from peripheral blood. The chain is built from TRBV4-1 and TRBJ2-5; TRBD2 matches at 9 bases. This clonotype was sampled from a human donor in a cohort sampled during active COVID-19. CDR3 DNA sequence: TGCGCCAGCAGCCCTTTAGCGGGAGTACAGGAGACCCAGTACTTC. Residues: CASSPLAGVQETQYF.